This T cell receptor beta chain was captured by sequencing in a study of blood T cell repertoires in COVID-19. Sequenced by immunoSEQ multiplex PCR; TCRdb stores in-frame clones only, minus some. In the table there are some 120,000 clones, 70% to 85% of which are singletons. CDR1 and CDR2 (germline): MNHEY, SMNVEV (reference sequence). Between the trimmed V and J ends, which lost 5 bases and 8 bases, there was a span of 18 bases. The CDR3 runs 14 residues. This chain joins TRBV27 and TRBJ1-2, with D maybe TRBD1 (5 bases). The sequencing sample was made of peripheral blood. This clonotype was sampled from a woman between 50 and 59 years old with acute or convalescent COVID-19. CDR3 sequence reads: CASSPQGRGEGYTF. CDR3 DNA sequence: TGTGCCAGCAGTCCCCAGGGCCGGGGGGAGGGCTACACCTTC.